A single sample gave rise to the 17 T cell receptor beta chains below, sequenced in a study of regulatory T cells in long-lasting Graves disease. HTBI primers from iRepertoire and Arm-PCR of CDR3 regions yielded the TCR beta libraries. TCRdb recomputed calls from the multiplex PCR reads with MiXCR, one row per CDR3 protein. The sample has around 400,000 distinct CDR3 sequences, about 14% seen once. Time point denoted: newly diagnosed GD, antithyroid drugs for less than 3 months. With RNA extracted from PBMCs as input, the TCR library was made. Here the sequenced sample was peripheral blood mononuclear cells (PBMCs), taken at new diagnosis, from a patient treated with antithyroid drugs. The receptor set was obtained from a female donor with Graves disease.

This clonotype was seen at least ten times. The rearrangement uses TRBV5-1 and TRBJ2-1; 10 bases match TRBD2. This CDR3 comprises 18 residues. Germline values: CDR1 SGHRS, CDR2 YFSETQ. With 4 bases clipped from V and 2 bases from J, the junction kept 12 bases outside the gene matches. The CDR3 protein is CASSTTSSGSLPYNEQFF. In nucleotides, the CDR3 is TGCGCCAGCAGCACCACGTCTAGCGGGAGCCTCCCCTACAATGAGCAGTTCTTC.

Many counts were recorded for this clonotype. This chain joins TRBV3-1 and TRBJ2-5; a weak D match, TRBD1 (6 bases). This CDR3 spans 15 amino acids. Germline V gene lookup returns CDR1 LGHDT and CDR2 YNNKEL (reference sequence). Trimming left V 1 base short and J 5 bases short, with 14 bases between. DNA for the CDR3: TGTGCCAGCAGCCAAGTCACACAGGGTTGGGAGACCCAGTACTTC. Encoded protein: CASSQVTQGWETQYF.

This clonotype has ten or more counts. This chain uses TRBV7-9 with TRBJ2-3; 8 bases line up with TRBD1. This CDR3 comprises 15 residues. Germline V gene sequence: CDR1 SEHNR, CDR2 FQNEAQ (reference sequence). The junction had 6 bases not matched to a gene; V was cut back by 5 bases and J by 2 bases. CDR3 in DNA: TGTGCCAGCAGCCGGTGGACAGGGAACACAGATACGCAGTATTTT. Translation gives CASSRWTGNTDTQYF.

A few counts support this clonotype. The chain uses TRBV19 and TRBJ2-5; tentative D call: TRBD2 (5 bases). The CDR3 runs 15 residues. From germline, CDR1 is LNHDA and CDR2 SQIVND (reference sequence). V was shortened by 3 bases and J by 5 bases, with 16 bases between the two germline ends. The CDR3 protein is CASSILGSTGETQYF. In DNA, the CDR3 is TGTGCCAGTAGTATTCTGGGGAGTACGGGGGAGACCCAGTACTTC.

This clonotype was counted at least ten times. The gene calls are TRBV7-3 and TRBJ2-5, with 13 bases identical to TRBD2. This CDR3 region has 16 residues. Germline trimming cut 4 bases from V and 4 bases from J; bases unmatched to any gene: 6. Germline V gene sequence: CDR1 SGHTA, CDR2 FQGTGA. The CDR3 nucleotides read TGTGCCAGCAGCTACGGACTAGCGGGAGCAGGAGAGACCCAGTACTTC. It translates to CASSYGLAGAGETQYF.

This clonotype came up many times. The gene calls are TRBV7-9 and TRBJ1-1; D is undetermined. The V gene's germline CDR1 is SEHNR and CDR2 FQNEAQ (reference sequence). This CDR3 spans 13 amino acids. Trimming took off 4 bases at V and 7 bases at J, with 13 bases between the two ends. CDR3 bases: TGTGCCAGCAGCTCCCCCTCCGGGGATGAAGCTTTCTTT. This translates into CASSSPSGDEAFF.

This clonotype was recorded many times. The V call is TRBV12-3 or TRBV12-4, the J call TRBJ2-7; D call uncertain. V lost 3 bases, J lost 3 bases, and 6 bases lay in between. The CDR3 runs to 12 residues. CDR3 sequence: CASSFILYEQYF. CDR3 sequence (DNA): TGTGCCAGCAGTTTCATCCTCTACGAGCAGTACTTC.

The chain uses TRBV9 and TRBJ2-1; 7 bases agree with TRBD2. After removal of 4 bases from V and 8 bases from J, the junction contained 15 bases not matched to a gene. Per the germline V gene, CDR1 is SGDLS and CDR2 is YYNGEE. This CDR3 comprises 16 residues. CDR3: CASSPQRGPKLDEQFF. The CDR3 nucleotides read TGTGCCAGCAGCCCACAGCGGGGCCCTAAGTTGGATGAGCAGTTCTTC.

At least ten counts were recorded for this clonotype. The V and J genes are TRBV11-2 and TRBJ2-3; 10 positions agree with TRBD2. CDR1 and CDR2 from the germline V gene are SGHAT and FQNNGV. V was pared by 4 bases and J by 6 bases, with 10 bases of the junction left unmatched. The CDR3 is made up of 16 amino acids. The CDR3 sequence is CASSSFASGSSDTQYF. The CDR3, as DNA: TGTGCCAGCAGCTCTTTCGCTAGCGGGAGTTCCGATACGCAGTATTTT.

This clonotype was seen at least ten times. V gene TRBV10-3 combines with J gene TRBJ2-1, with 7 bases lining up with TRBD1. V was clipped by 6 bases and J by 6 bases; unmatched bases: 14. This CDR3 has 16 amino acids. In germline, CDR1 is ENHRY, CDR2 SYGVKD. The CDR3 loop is CAISLRDRVLANEQFF. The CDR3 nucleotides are TGTGCCATCAGCCTCCGTGACAGGGTGTTAGCCAATGAGCAGTTCTTC.

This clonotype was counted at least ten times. The CDR3 DNA is TGTGCCACTGGACCCACAGGGAGATCCTATAGCAATCAGCCCCAGCATTTT. It is translated as CATGPTGRSYSNQPQHF. The rearrangement links TRBV19 to TRBJ1-5, with D tentatively TRBD1 (6 bases). V was clipped by 10 bases and J by 0 bases, with 22 bases between them. This CDR3 spans 17 amino acids. The germline V gene has CDR1 LNHDA and CDR2 SQIVND (reference sequence).

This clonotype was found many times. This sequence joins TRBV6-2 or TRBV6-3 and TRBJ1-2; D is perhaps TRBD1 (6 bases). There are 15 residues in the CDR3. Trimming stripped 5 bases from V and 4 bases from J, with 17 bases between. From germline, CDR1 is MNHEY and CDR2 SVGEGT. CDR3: CASSKDSSWAYGYTF. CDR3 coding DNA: TGTGCCAGCAGTAAGGACAGCTCCTGGGCCTATGGCTACACCTTC.

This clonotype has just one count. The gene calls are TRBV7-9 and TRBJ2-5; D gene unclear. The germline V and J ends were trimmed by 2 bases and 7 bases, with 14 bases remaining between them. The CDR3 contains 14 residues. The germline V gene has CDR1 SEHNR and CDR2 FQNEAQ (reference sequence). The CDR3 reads CASSLPQQSGTQYF. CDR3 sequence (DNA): TGTGCCAGCAGCTTACCCCAGCAGAGTGGGACCCAGTACTTC.

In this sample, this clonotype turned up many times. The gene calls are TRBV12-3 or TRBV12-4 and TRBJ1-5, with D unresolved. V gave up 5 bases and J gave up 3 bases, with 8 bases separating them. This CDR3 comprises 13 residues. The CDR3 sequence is CASSRLSNQPQHF. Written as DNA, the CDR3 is TGTGCCAGCAGTCGACTCTCCAATCAGCCCCAGCATTTT.

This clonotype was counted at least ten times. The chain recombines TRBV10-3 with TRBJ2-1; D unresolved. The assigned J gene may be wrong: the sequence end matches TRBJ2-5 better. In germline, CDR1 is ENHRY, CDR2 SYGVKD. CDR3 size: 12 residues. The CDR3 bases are TGTGCCATCAGTGAGTCGAAAGAGACCCAGTACTTC. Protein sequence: CAISESKETQYF.

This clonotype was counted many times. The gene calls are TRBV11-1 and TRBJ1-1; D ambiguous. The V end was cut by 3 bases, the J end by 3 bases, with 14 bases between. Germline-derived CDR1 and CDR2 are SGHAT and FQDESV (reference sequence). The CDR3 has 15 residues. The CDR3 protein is CASSFSAVGDTEAFF. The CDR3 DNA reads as TGTGCCAGCAGCTTCTCAGCCGTGGGAGACACTGAAGCTTTCTTT.

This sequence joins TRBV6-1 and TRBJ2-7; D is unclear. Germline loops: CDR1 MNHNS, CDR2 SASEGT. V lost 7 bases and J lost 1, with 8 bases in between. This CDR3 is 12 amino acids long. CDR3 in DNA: TGTGCCAGCACCGACCGGTCCTACGAGCAGTACTTC. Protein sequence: CASTDRSYEQYF.